The next 21 T cell receptor beta chains were all read from a single sample in a study of vaccination effects on CD4 cells after COVID-19. Antigen-specific CD4+ T cell clonotypes were called by their expansion after viral peptide-pool culture in ViraFEST. Following 10 days of culture, CD4+ T cells were isolated. All participants had two doses of either the BNT162b2 or mRNA-1273 vaccine. No cognate antigen is known for these TCRs. Measured with immunoSEQ multiplex PCR; TCRdb has only the in-frame clones, and not every one. The sample shows 27,000 or so clones, about four fifths of them seen only once. The sequencing used CD4+ T cells from PBMCs cultured with HCoV-NL63 spike peptides, collected after COVID-19 vaccination. These receptors were collected from a human donor who received a COVID-19 vaccine. Some clones in this sample may be carry-over from other donors' samples.

This clone showed up just a few times. The chain couples TRBV27 to TRBJ2-1, with TRBD1 matching 10 bases. Germline CDR1 reads MNHEY; CDR2 reads SMNVEV (reference sequence). The junction had 6 bases not matched to a gene; V was cut back by 5 bases and J by 5 bases. The CDR3 contains 15 residues. The CDR3 is CASSPGTGANNEQFF. The CDR3 bases are TGTGCCAGCAGTCCCGGGACAGGGGCAAACAATGAGCAGTTCTTC.

With respect to this clone: Other DNA sequences within the sample encode an identical CDR3. V and J are TRBV18 and TRBJ1-4, with 8 positions matching TRBD1. V gave up 1 base and J gave up 2 bases; unmatched junction bases: 3. Germline lookup yields CDR1 KGHSH and CDR2 LQKENI. The CDR3 runs to 16 residues. CDR3 amino acids: CASSPRQGATNEKLFF. The CDR3 DNA sequence: TGTGCCAGCTCACCACGGCAGGGGGCGACTAATGAAAAACTGTTTTTT. Full variable domain (rest looked up from reference TRBV18 and TRBJ1-4): NAGVMQNPRHLVRRRGQEARLRCSPMKGHSHVYWYRQLPEEGLKFMVYLQKENIIDESGMPKERFSAEFPKEGPSILRIQQVVRGDSAAYFCASSPRQGATNEKLFFGSGTQLSVL.

The J gene is TRBJ1-1, the V gene TRBV5-1; D gene unclear. This CDR3 contains 16 residues. V shed 1 base and J shed 0 bases, with 13 bases lying between them. The germline V gene encodes CDR1 SGHRS and CDR2 YFSETQ. CDR3 protein: CASSLTGSPMNTEAFF. The DNA for the CDR3 is TGCGCCAGCAGCTTGACCGGATCTCCCATGAACACTGAAGCTTTCTTT.

The chain combines TRBV19 with TRBJ2-2; D might be TRBD2 (6 bases). CDR3 length equals 13 residues. Between the trimmed V and J ends, which lost 8 bases and 5 bases, there was a span of 12 bases. CDR1 and CDR2 from the germline V gene are LNHDA and SQIVND (reference sequence). CDR3 loop: CASRRRGTGELFF. The CDR3 DNA is TGTGCCAGTCGACGTCGGGGGACCGGGGAGCTGTTTTTT.

The chain links TRBV3-1 (or the pseudogene TRBV3-2) to TRBJ1-2; D call uncertain. The V and J ends lost 3 bases and 4 bases respectively, with 21 bases between them. Germline values: CDR1 LGHDT, CDR2 YNNKEL (reference sequence). The CDR3 totals 17 residues. The CDR3 spells CASSHEDVGRSSYGYTF. In nucleotides, the CDR3 is TGTGCCAGCAGCCACGAGGACGTAGGACGAAGTAGCTATGGCTACACCTTC.

This clone appeared a single time. The rearrangement uses TRBV6-6 and TRBJ1-2; D not certain. Germline V gene lookup returns CDR1 MNHNY and CDR2 SVGAGI (reference sequence). The CDR3 has 12 amino acids. V lost 6 bases, J lost 5 bases, and 10 bases lay in between. In nucleotides, the CDR3 is TGTGCCAGCAGCGAGGGTAATTATGGCTACACCTTC. This gives the protein CASSEGNYGYTF.

The chain couples TRBV21-1 to TRBJ2-5; the tabulated D call, TRBD2, remains unverified against the DNA. TRBV21-1 is a pseudogene segment. This CDR3 has 16 amino acids. CDR3 region: CASSEGGGVHQETQYF. In DNA form, the CDR3 reads TGTGCCAGCAGCGAGGGCGGGGGGGTTCACCAAGAGACCCAGTACTTC.

This chain links TRBV20-1 with TRBJ2-2; D ambiguous. This CDR3 contains 12 residues. The V end was cut by 3 bases, the J end by 5 bases, with 7 bases between. Germline CDR1 reads DFQATT; CDR2 reads SNEGSKA (reference sequence). CDR3 loop: CSASKTTGELFF. For the CDR3, the DNA is TGCAGTGCTAGTAAAACGACCGGGGAGCTGTTTTTT.

The rearrangement joins TRBV10-3 to TRBJ1-4; 8 bases fit TRBD1. The CDR3 consists of 15 residues. J gave up 5 bases and V 3 bases, and 5 bases lay outside the gene matches. Germline CDR1 is ENHRY and CDR2 is SYGVKD. CDR3 protein: CAISDQTGVNEKLFF. The DNA of the CDR3 is TGTGCCATCAGTGACCAGACAGGGGTCAATGAAAAACTGTTTTTT.

The rearrangement joins TRBV27 to TRBJ2-2, with D perhaps TRBD1 (6 bases). This CDR3 contains 16 residues. Germline CDR1 reads MNHEY; CDR2 reads SMNVEV (reference sequence). Trimming took 3 bases from V and 7 from J, leaving 18 bases between them. The chain's CDR3 is CASSFNPISQGGELFF. CDR3 DNA: TGTGCCAGCAGTTTCAATCCTATATCACAGGGCGGGGAGCTGTTTTTT.

The chain has TRBV28 and TRBJ1-1; D is unresolved. This CDR3 has 11 amino acids. Germline loops: CDR1 MDHEN, CDR2 SYDVKM. The V end lost 6 bases, the J end lost 1 base, and 3 bases lay between the germline ends. CDR3: CASRENTEAFF. CDR3 nucleotides: TGTGCCAGCAGGGAGAACACTGAAGCTTTCTTT.

CDR3 amino acids: CASRPGTDAYEQYV. The CDR3 DNA follows: TGCGCCAGCAGACCCGGGACAGATGCCTACGAGCAGTACGTC. The chain is built from TRBV10-1 and TRBJ2-7; 7 nucleotides agree with TRBD1. The V gene end was trimmed by 6 bases and the J gene end by 2 bases; junction bases not matched to a gene: 7. The CDR3 loop spans 14 amino acids. From germline, CDR1 is WNHNN and CDR2 SYGVQD (reference sequence).

This sequence joins TRBV6-2 or TRBV6-3 and TRBJ2-7; D remains ambiguous. V lost 5 bases and J lost 3, with 5 bases in between. CDR1 and CDR2 (germline): MNHEY, SVGEGT. This CDR3 region has 11 residues. CDR3 nucleotides: TGTGCCAGCAGTGGAAACTACGAGCAGTACGTC. This codes for CASSGNYEQYV.

V is TRBV18 and J is TRBJ2-7; the D is unclear. CDR3 length equals 13 residues. The germline V and J ends were trimmed by 3 bases and 6 bases, with 12 bases remaining between them. Germline V gene lookup returns CDR1 KGHSH and CDR2 LQKENI. The CDR3 region is CASSPLPEAEQYV. Written as DNA, the CDR3 is TGTGCCAGCTCACCGCTTCCAGAGGCCGAGCAGTACGTC.

This clone is a singleton in its sample. The chain recombines TRBV24-1 with TRBJ1-2; weak D call: TRBD1 (5 bases). The CDR3 is 13 amino acids. V shed 3 bases and J shed 4 bases, with 8 bases lying between them. The germline V gene has CDR1 KGHDR and CDR2 SFDVKD. The CDR3 spells CATSDNRRYGYTF. The CDR3 nucleotides are TGTGCCACCAGTGATAACAGGCGCTATGGCTACACCTTC.

V gene TRBV30 combines with J gene TRBJ1-4, with D maybe TRBD1 (5 bases). V was trimmed by 2 bases and J by 11 bases, leaving 18 bases between them. The CDR3 sequence is 14 residues long. The V gene's germline CDR1 is GTSNPN and CDR2 SVGIG (reference sequence). The CDR3 DNA sequence: TGTGCCTGGAGTAACAGGACGTACAGCCAGAAACTGTTTTTT. It specifies CAWSNRTYSQKLFF.

This chain connects TRBV28 to TRBJ2-1; TRBD1 agrees at 10 bases. CDR3 length: 16 residues. Germline CDR1 MDHEN, CDR2 SYDVKM. The V and J ends lost 7 bases and 4 bases, in that order; junction bases with no gene match: 10. The DNA for the CDR3 is TGTGCCAGCACCGAGAGGACAGGGGGTTCATACAATGAGCAGTTCTTC. Translating gives CASTERTGGSYNEQFF.

The rearrangement links TRBV27 to TRBJ1-3; tentatively, D is TRBD1 (5 bases). The V end lost 2 bases, the J end lost 4 bases, and 12 bases lay between the germline ends. Germline V gene sequence: CDR1 MNHEY, CDR2 SMNVEV (reference sequence). This CDR3 comprises 15 residues. CDR3 residues: CASSLRRGIGNTIYF. The CDR3 nucleotides are TGTGCCAGCAGTTTAAGACGGGGGATCGGAAACACCATATATTTT.

J is TRBJ1-5 and V is TRBV25-1; tentative D call: TRBD1 (6 bases). CDR3 length: 17 amino acids. Trimming stripped 2 bases from V and 7 bases from J, with 21 bases between. Germline lookup yields CDR1 MGHDK and CDR2 SYGVNS. CDR3 coding DNA: TGTGCCAGCAGTGAAATCGGGGGCTCCCCCGACAGCCAGCCCCAGCATTTT. Residues: CASSEIGGSPDSQPQHF.

The V gene is TRBV30, the J gene TRBJ1-3; 7 nucleotides match TRBD1. Germline V gene data show CDR1 as GTSNPN and CDR2 as SVGIG (reference sequence). The CDR3 has 14 amino acids. V was clipped by 7 bases and J by 3 bases; unmatched bases: 9. The CDR3 reads CASKPGTVGNTIYF. The CDR3 nucleotides read TGTGCCTCAAAGCCCGGGACAGTTGGAAACACCATATATTTT.

This clone was detected once. This sequence joins TRBV7-9 and TRBJ2-5; 9 bases are a match to TRBD1. This CDR3 has 15 residues. With 11 bases clipped from V and 2 bases from J, the junction kept 12 bases outside the gene matches. CDR1 is SEHNR, CDR2 FQNEAQ, per germline (reference sequence). CDR3 residues: CAGSSWTGEQETQYF. The CDR3 bases are TGTGCCGGAAGTTCGTGGACAGGGGAGCAAGAGACCCAGTACTTC. The complete variable domain, with remaining parts taken from reference TRBV7-9 and TRBJ2-5, reads DTGVSQNPRHKITKRGQNVTFRCDPISEHNRLYWYRQTLGQGPEFLTYFQNEAQLEKSRLLSDRFSAERPKGSFSTLEIQRTEQGDSAMYLCAGSSWTGEQETQYFGPGTRLLVL.